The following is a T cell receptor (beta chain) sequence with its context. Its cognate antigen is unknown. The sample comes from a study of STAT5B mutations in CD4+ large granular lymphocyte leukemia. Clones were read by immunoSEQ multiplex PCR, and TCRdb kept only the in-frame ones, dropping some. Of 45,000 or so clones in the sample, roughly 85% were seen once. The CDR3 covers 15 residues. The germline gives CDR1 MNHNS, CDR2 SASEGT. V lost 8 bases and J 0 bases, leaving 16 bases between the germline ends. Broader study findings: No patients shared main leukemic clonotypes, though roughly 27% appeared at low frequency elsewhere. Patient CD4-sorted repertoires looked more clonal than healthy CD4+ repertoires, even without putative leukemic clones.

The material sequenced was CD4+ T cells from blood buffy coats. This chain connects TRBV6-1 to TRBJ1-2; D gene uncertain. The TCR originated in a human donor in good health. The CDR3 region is CASRRTGTANYGYTF. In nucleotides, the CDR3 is TGTGCCAGCCGCCGGACGGGCACGGCTAACTATGGCTACACCTTC.